Listed below are T cell receptor beta chains from one sample, sequenced in a study of blood T cell repertoires in COVID-19. The repertoire was sequenced with immunoSEQ multiplex PCR; TCRdb's copy has only in-frame clones and lacks some. The table records approximately 200,000 clones, about 88% of them present only once. What was sequenced was peripheral blood. Receptors originate from a woman aged 25-40 years with active or convalescent COVID-19. The CDR3 runs from the conserved cysteine through the conserved F or W. The D gene is left open where the match is weak. Clone size is shown for a subset of rows, as once, few, many or a class of expanded clone.

>TRBD1|once|TRBV5-1|TRBJ1-1
CASSMGTGKNEAFF
TGCGCCAGCAGCATGGGGACAGGGAAGAATGAAGCTTTCTTT
>TRBD2|-|TRBV6-5|TRBJ2-1
CASSYFGRGGRKQFF
TGTGCCAGCAGTTACTTCGGGCGGGGGGGCAGGAAGCAGTTCTTC
>TRBD1|-|TRBV12-5|TRBJ2-2
CASGRDSHTGELFF
TGTGCTAGTGGGAGGGACAGCCACACCGGGGAGCTGTTTTTT
>-|-|TRBV5-6|TRBJ2-7
CASSLGRYEQYF
TGTGCCAGCAGCTTGGGCAGGTACGAGCAGTACTTC
>-|-|TRBV7-2|TRBJ1-3
CASSPDRISGNTIYF
TGTGCCAGCAGCCCGGACAGAATCTCTGGAAACACCATATATTTT
>TRBD1|-|TRBV7-2|TRBJ1-1
CASSLAGQGGTEAFF
TGTGCCAGCAGCTTAGCGGGACAGGGAGGTACTGAAGCTTTCTTT
>TRBD1|-|TRBV9|TRBJ1-1
CASSVGQGAMTEAFF
TGTGCCAGCAGCGTCGGACAGGGGGCGATGACTGAAGCTTTCTTT
>-|once|TRBV13|TRBJ1-6
CASSLGAGQSPLHF
TGTGCCAGCAGCTTAGGGGCAGGGCAATCACCCCTCCACTTT
>-|-|TRBV6-1|TRBJ2-1
CASSEGSVSYNEQFF
TGTGCCAGCAGTGAAGGAAGCGTCTCCTACAATGAGCAGTTCTTC
>-|-|TRBV7-6|TRBJ1-2
CASSLGSRELDGYTF
TGTGCCAGCAGCTTAGGCTCCAGGGAATTGGATGGCTACACCTTC
>TRBD1|-|TRBV5-1|TRBJ2-3
CASSTGQAGDTQYF
TGCGCCAGCAGCACCGGACAGGCCGGGGATACGCAGTATTTT
>TRBD1|-|TRBV7-9|TRBJ1-6
CASSLRTGRDSPLHF
TGTGCCAGCAGCTTGAGGACAGGGCGGGATTCACCCCTCCACTTT
>TRBD1|-|TRBV7-8|TRBJ1-1
CASSIRQGARGTEAFF
TGTGCCAGCAGCATTAGACAGGGGGCGCGGGGGACTGAAGCTTTCTTT
>-|-|TRBV11-3|TRBJ1-1
CASSQGSQGEAFF
TGTGCCAGCAGCCAGGGGAGCCAGGGTGAAGCTTTCTTT
>TRBD1|-|TRBV9|TRBJ1-4
CASSVGMTGGAANEKLFF
TGTGCCAGCAGCGTAGGCATGACAGGGGGCGCGGCTAATGAAAAACTGTTTTTT
>-|once|TRBV6-5|TRBJ1-3
CASTVPGGNTIYF
TGTGCCAGCACCGTCCCAGGAGGAAACACCATATATTTT